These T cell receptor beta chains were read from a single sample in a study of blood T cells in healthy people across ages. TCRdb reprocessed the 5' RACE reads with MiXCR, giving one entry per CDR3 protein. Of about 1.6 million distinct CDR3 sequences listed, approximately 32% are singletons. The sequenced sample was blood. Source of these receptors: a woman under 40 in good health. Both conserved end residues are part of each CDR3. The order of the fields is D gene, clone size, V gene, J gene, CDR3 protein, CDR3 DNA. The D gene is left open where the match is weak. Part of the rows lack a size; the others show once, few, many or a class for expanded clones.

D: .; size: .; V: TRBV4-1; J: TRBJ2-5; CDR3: CASSQSEGRLVETQYF; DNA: TGCGCCAGCAGCCAAAGCGAGGGGCGCTTGGTGGAGACCCAGTACTTC
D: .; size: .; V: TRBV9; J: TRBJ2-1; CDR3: CASSGGTTVYNEQFF; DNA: TGTGCCAGCAGCGGAGGGACAACTGTATACAATGAGCAGTTCTTC
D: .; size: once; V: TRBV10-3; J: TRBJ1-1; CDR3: CANQQGGNTEAFF; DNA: TGTGCCAACCAACAAGGAGGGAACACTGAAGCTTTCTTT
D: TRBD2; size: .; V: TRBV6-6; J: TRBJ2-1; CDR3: CASSYWLTAGDEQFF; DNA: TGTGCCAGCAGTTACTGGCTAACGGCGGGGGATGAGCAGTTCTTC
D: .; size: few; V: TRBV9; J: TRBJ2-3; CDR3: CASSSELSTDTQYF; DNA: TGTGCCAGCAGCTCCGAGTTGAGCACAGATACGCAGTATTTT
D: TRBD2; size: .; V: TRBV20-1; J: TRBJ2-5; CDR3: CSARGGSPQETQYF; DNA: TGCAGTGCTAGGGGGGGGAGCCCTCAAGAGACCCAGTACTTC
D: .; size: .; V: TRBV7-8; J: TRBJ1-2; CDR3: CASSLEGRPGNGYTF; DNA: TGTGCCAGCAGCCTAGAGGGGCGGCCGGGGAATGGCTACACCTTC
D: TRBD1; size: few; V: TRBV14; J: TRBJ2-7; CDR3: CASSQVRTGNQKPYEQYF; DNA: TGTGCCAGCAGCCAAGTCCGGACAGGCAACCAGAAGCCCTACGAGCAGTACTTC
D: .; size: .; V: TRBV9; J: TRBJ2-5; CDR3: CASSVEVRETQYF; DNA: TGTGCCAGCAGCGTAGAGGTGAGGGAGACCCAGTACTTC
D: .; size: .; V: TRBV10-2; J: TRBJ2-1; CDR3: CAGGLVEQFF; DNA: TGCGCCGGGGGGCTAGTGGAGCAGTTCTTC
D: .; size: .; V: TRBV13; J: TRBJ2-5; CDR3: CASSGRGARAETQYF; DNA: TGTGCCAGCAGTGGTCGTGGAGCCCGGGCGGAGACCCAGTACTTC
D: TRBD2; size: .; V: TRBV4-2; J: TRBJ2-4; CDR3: CASSQGVAGREGKYIQYF; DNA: TGTGCCAGCAGCCAAGGGGTCGCGGGACGGGAGGGCAAGTACATTCAGTACTTC
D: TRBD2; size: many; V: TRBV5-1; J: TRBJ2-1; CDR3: CASSPSGLAGGREQFF; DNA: TGCGCCAGCAGCCCGTCCGGCTTGGCGGGGGGGCGAGAGCAGTTCTTC
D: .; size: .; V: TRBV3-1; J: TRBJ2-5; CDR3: CASSQGFGETQYF; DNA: TGTGCCAGCAGCCAAGGTTTCGGGGAGACCCAGTACTTC
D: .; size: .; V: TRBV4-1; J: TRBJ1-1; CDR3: CASSQMALNWSPFF; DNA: TGCGCCAGCAGCCAAATGGCCCTAAATTGGTCACCTTTCTTT